This T cell receptor (beta chain) was sequenced during a study of OX40 agonist ivuxolimab in advanced cancers. With regard to the full study: Ivuxolimab was an agonistic, fully human IgG2 monoclonal antibody directed against OX40 (CD134), a costimulatory receptor. Intravenous ivuxolimab was administered to patients every 2 weeks at six dose levels: 0.01, 0.1, 0.3, 1.5, 3 and 10 mg/kg. In the dose-escalation cohort, 70% to 90% of patients were male, and the mean age was 60 years with a range of roughly 23 to 90. Three dose-escalation patients achieved partial responses, one with hepatocellular carcinoma and two with cutaneous melanoma. Of the 50 or so patients in dose escalation, about 20 had hepatocellular carcinoma, about 15 had melanoma, 9 had renal cell carcinoma and 9 had head and neck cancer. Prior anti-PD-1, anti-PD-L1 or anti-CTLA-4 therapy was permitted, and 30% to 50% of dose-escalation patients had received checkpoint inhibitors. The paper covers the monotherapy dose-escalation part of the phase I ivuxolimab trial, which included N of about 50 patients. Peripheral TCRbeta sequencing aimed to test whether ivuxolimab altered TCR sequence diversity and caused clonal T-cell expansion. Study-level results and caveats: After ivuxolimab, CD8+ T cells had more expanded clones than CD4+ T cells on average. The antigen specificity of the clonally expanded peripheral T cells was not determined. At doses of 0.1 to 3.0 mg/kg, clonal expansion of both CD4+ and CD8+ T cells in blood was seen between baseline and week 6. In partial responders in the 0.1-3.0 mg/kg groups, normalized peripheral clonal expansion was found to be among the lowest, especially among CD8+ T cells. Low levels of normalized T-cell clonal expansion were also shown by some nonresponding patients.

Genomic DNA was isolated from the sorted cells so that the TCRbeta CDR3 region could be sequenced. TCRbeta CDR3 regions were sequenced using the immunoSEQ Assay. Imported from immuneACCESS, the table was reduced by TCRdb to in-frame sequences with V and J called. These copies leave out some clones; in studies compared against another copy, an unresolved V gene accounts for under half, and the cause of the remainder is not known. The sample records 90,000 to 100,000 clones, around 90% of which are singletons. The top ten constitute 0.79% of the sample. The germline V gene encodes CDR1 MDHEN and CDR2 SYDVKM. The germline V and J ends show losses of 4 bases and 5 bases respectively, and no gene match explains 11 bases of the junction. From cysteine to phenylalanine, the CDR3 is 15 amino acids long. CDR3 DNA only is kept here, 45 bases in frame from base 1. This clone was seen just once. No antigen is known for it. The record has no base qualities; no much larger clone is one base away.

Patients with a history of autoimmune disease or receiving systemic immunosuppression were excluded from the trial. Peripheral blood for TCR sequencing was collected from all dose cohorts at baseline, on cycle 4 day 1, and on cycle 7 day 1. Samples were obtained from an open-label, multicenter, first-in-human phase I dose-escalation trial of ivuxolimab. The trial enrolled adults with locally advanced or metastatic head and neck squamous cell, hepatocellular, melanoma or renal cell carcinoma. Before TCR sequencing, CD4+ T cells and CD8+ T cells from peripheral blood were sorted into separate populations.

This TCR derives from an adult with an advanced solid tumor such as melanoma, head and neck, liver or kidney cancer. Sequencing was performed on CD4+ or CD8+ T cells sorted from blood, taken in a trial of the OX40 agonist ivuxolimab. This chain is built from TRBV28 and TRBJ2-7; 7 central nucleotides agree with TRBD1. DNA sequence: TGTGCCAGCAGTTACCTGACAGGGTCGGGCAACGAGCAGTACTTC. Translated, this is CASSYLTGSGNEQYF.